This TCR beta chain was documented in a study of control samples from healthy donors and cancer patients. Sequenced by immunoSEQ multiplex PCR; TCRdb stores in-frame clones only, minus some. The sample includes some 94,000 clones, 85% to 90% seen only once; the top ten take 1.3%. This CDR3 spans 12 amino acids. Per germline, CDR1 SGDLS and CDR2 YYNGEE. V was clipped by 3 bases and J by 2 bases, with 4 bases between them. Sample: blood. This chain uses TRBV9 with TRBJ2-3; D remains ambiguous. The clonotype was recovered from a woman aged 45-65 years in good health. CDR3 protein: CASSAFTDTQYF. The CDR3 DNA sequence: TGTGCCAGCAGCGCATTCACAGATACGCAGTATTTT.